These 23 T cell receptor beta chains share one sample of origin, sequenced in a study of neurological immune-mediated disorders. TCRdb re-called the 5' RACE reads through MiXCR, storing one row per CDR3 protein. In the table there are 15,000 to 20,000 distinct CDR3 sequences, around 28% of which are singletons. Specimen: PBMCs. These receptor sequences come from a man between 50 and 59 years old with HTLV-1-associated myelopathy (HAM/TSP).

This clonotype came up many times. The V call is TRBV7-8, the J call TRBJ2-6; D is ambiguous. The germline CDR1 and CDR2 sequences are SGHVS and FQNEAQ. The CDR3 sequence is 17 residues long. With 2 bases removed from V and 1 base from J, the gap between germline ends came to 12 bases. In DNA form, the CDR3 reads TGTGCCAGCAGCTTAAGGCCCCTGTCGTCTGGGGCCAACGTCCTGACTTTC. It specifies CASSLRPLSSGANVLTF.

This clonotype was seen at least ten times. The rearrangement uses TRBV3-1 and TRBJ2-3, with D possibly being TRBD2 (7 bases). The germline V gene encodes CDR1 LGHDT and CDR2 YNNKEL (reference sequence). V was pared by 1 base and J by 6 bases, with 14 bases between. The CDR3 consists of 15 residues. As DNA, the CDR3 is TGTGCCAGCAGCCAAGGGGCGGGGGCGGCCGATACGCAGTATTTT. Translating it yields CASSQGAGAADTQYF.

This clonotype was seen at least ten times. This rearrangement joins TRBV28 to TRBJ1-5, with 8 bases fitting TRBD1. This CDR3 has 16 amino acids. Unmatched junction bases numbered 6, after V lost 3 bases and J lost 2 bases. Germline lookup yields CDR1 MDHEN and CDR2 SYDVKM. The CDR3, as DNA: TGTGCCAGCAGTTTCGCCAGGGGGCACGGCAATCAGCCCCAGCATTTT. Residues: CASSFARGHGNQPQHF.

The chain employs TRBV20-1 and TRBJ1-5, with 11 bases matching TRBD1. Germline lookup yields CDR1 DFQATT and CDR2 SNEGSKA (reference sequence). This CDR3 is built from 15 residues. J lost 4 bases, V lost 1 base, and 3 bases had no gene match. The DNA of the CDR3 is TGCAGTGCTAGAGTGGGGACAGGGGGAAATCAGCCCCAGCATTTT. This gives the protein CSARVGTGGNQPQHF.

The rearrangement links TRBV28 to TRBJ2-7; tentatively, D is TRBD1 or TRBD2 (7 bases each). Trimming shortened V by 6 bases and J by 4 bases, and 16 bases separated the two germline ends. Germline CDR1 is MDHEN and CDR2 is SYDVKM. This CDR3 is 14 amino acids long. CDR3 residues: CASRQGGGVYEQYF. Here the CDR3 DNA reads TGTGCCAGCAGGCAGGGGGGGGGAGTTTACGAGCAGTACTTC.

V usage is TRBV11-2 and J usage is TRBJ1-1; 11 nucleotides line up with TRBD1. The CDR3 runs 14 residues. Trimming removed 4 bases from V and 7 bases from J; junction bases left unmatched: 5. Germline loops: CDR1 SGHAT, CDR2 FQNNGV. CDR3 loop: CASSWDRGSGEAFF. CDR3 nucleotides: TGTGCCAGCAGCTGGGACAGGGGGTCGGGTGAAGCTTTCTTT.

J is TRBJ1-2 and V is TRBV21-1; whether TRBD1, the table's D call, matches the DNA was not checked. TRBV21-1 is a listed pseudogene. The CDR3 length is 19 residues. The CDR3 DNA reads TGTGCCAGCAGCAGTAAGATGGGAGGACAGGGATCCCCTAACTATGGCTACACCTTC. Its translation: CASSSKMGGQGSPNYGYTF.

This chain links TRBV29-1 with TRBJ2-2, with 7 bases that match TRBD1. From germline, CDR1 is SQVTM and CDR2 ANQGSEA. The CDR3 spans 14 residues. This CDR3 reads CGSGQVKDTGELFF. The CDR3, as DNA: TGCGGATCAGGACAGGTCAAGGACACCGGGGAGCTGTTTTTT.

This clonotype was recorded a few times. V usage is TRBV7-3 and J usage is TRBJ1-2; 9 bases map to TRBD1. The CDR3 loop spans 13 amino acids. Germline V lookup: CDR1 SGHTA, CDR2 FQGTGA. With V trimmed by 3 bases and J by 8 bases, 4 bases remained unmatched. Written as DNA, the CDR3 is TGTGCCAGCAGCTTCGGACAGGGGCAAGGCTACACCTTC. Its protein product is CASSFGQGQGYTF.

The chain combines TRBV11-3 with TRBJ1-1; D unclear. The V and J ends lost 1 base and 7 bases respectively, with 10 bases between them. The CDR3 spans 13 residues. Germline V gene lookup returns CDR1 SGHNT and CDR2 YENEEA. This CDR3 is CASSLGETDEAFF. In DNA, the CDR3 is TGTGCCAGCAGCTTAGGAGAGACCGATGAAGCTTTCTTT.

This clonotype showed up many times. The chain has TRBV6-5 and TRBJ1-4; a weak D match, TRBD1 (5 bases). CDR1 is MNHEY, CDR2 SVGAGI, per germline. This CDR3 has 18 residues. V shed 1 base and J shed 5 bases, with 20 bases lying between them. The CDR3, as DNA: TGTGCCAGCAGTTACTACACCTCTCCCGTGAGGGGAAATGAAAAACTGTTTTTT. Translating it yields CASSYYTSPVRGNEKLFF.

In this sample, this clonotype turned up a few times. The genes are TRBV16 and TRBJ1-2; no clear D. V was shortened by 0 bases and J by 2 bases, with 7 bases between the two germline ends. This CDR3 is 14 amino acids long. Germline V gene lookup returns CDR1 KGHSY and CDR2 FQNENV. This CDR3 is CASSQSSENYGYTF. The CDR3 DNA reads TGTGCCAGCAGCCAATCAAGCGAAAACTATGGCTACACCTTC.

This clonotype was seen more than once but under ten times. The CDR3: CSEQGVNTEAFF. Here the CDR3 DNA reads TGCAGCGAGCAGGGGGTGAACACTGAAGCTTTCTTT. The chain uses TRBV29-1 and TRBJ1-1; TRBD1 aligns across 7 bases. Germline-derived CDR1 and CDR2 are SQVTM and ANQGSEA. This CDR3 has 12 amino acids. V dropped 7 bases and J dropped 0; count of bases not matched to a gene: 2.

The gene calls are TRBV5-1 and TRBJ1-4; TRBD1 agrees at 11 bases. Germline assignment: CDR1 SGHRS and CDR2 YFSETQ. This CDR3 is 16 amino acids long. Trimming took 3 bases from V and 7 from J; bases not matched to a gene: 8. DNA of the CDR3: TGCGCCAGCAGCTGGGGGACAGGGGGAATGAGTGAAAAACTGTTTTTT. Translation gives CASSWGTGGMSEKLFF.

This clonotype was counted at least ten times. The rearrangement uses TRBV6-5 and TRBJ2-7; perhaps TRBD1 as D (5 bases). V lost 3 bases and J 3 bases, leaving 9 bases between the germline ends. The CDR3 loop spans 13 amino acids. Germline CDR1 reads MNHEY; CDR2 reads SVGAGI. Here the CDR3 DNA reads TGTGCCAGCAGTTATGACAGTCGCTACGAGCAGTACTTC. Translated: CASSYDSRYEQYF.

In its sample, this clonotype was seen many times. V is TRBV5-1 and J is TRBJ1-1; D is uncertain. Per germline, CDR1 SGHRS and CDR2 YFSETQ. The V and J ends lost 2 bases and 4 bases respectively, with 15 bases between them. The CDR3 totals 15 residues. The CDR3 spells CASSFGARISTEAFF. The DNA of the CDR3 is TGCGCCAGCAGCTTCGGAGCCAGAATCAGCACTGAAGCTTTCTTT.

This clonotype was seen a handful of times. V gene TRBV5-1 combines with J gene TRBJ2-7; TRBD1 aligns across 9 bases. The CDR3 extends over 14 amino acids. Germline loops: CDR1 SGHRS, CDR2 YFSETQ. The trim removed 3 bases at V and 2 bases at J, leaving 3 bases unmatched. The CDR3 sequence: CASSWTGDPYEQYF. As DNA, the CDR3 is TGCGCCAGCAGCTGGACAGGGGATCCCTACGAGCAGTACTTC.

The CDR3 loop is CASSLVQVASNEQFF. The DNA for the CDR3 is TGTGCCAGCAGTTTGGTCCAGGTGGCGTCCAATGAGCAGTTCTTC. The V and J genes are TRBV28 and TRBJ2-1; D is unclear. CDR1 and CDR2 (germline): MDHEN, SYDVKM. V was cut by 3 bases and J by 6 bases, with 15 bases left in between. CDR3 size: 15 residues.

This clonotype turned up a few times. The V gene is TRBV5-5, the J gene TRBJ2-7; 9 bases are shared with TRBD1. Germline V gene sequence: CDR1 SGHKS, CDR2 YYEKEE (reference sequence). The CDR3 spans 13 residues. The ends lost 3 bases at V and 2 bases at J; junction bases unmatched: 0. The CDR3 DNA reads TGTGCCAGCAGCTGGGACAGGGCCTACGAGCAGTACTTC. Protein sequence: CASSWDRAYEQYF.

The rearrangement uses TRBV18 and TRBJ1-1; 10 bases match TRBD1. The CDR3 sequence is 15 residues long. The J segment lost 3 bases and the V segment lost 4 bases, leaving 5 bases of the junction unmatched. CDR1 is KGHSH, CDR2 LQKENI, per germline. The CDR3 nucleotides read TGTGCCAGCTCACTCAGGACAGGGGGTTACACTGAAGCTTTCTTT. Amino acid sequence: CASSLRTGGYTEAFF.

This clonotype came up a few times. This CDR3 is CSATHGTLGGNEQFF. The CDR3, as DNA: TGCAGTGCTACGCACGGGACCCTGGGAGGCAATGAGCAGTTCTTC. The genes are TRBV20-1 and TRBJ2-1, with D perhaps matching TRBD2 (6 bases). From germline, CDR1 is DFQATT and CDR2 SNEGSKA (reference sequence). The CDR3 spans 15 residues. Trimming cost V 4 bases and J 6 bases, with 19 bases left between them.

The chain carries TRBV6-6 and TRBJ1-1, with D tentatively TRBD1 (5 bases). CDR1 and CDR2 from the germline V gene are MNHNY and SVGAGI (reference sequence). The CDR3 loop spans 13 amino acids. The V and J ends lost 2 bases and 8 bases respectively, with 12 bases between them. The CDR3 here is CASSYNQGEEAFF. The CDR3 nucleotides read TGTGCCAGCAGTTACAACCAGGGAGAGGAAGCTTTCTTT.

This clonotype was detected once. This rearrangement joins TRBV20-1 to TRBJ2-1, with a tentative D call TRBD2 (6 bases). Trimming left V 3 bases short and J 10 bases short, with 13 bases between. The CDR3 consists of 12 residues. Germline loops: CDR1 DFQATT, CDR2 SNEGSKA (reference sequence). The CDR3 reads CSARGDGGEQFF. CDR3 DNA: TGCAGTGCTAGGGGGGACGGAGGGGAGCAGTTCTTC.